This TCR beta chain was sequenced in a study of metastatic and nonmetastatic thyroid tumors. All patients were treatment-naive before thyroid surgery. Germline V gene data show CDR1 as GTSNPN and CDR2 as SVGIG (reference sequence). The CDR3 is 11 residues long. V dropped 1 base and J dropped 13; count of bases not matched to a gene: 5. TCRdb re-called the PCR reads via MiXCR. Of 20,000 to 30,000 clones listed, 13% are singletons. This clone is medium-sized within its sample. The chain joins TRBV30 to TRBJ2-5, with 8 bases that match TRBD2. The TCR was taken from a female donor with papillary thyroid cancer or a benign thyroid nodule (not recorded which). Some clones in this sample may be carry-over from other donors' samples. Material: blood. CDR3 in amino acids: CAWSASSGWYF. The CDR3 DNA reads TGTGCCTGGAGTGCTTCTAGCGGGTGGTACTTC. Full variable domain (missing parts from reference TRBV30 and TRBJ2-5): SQTIHQWPATLVQPVGSPLSLECTVEGTSNPNLYWYRQAAGRGLQLLFYSVGIGQISSEVPQNLSASRPQDRQFILSSKKLLLSDSGFYLCAWSASSGWYFGPGTRLLVL.